The next 30 T cell receptor beta chains were all read from a single sample in a study of T cells in localized non-small cell lung cancer. TCRdb keeps only in-frame clones here, not all; method: immunoSEQ multiplex PCR. The table lists some 33,000 clones, over 80% of them singletons. The sample in question was PBMCs, obtained before any cancer treatment. The receptors come from a man aged 35-69 years with stage II lung adenocarcinoma.

The rearrangement joins TRBV6-1 to TRBJ1-2; D gene unclear. The CDR3 is 15 residues long. Per the germline V gene, CDR1 is MNHNS and CDR2 is SASEGT. V lost 4 bases and J lost 6, with 18 bases in between. The CDR3 DNA sequence: TGTGCCAGCAGTGTCGTCGGGCTAGGATGGGATGGCTACACCTTC. Its protein product is CASSVVGLGWDGYTF.

CDR3 DNA: TGCGCCAGCAGCATGGGACTAGCGGGAGCGGGTTTTTTGATCGAGCAGTACTTC. Amino acids: CASSMGLAGAGFLIEQYF. This chain connects TRBV5-1 to TRBJ2-7; TRBD2 matches at 14 bases. Germline V gives CDR1 SGHRS, CDR2 YFSETQ. Unmatched junction bases numbered 15, after V lost 4 bases and J lost 6 bases. CDR3 size: 18 residues.

The CDR3 DNA is TGTGCCAGCAGCCCGGAGACTAGTTTTAACCACGAGCAGTACTTC. This gives the protein CASSPETSFNHEQYF. The gene calls are TRBV9 and TRBJ2-7; D is possibly TRBD2 (6 bases). Germline lookup yields CDR1 SGDLS and CDR2 YYNGEE. The ends were cut back, 4 bases at V and 5 bases at J, with 19 bases in the middle. This CDR3 spans 15 amino acids.

This chain uses TRBV6-5 with TRBJ2-1, with no clear D. CDR1 MNHEY and CDR2 SVGAGI come from the germline V gene. The CDR3 is made up of 14 amino acids. Trimming stripped 5 bases from V and 0 bases from J, with 8 bases between. Here the CDR3 DNA reads TGTGCCAGCAGTCAATCCAGCTCCTACAATGAGCAGTTCTTC. It is translated as CASSQSSSYNEQFF.

The rearrangement joins TRBV28 to TRBJ1-2; 7 nucleotides line up with TRBD1. CDR3 length: 16 residues. The J segment lost 3 bases and the V segment lost 5 bases, leaving 12 bases of the junction unmatched. Germline assignment: CDR1 MDHEN and CDR2 SYDVKM. The CDR3 protein is CASSLMRQGRDYGYTF. DNA for the CDR3: TGTGCCAGCAGTCTCATGAGACAGGGAAGGGACTATGGCTACACCTTC.

The chain combines TRBV5-8 with TRBJ2-2; no clear D gene. The CDR3 loop spans 13 amino acids. V lost 2 bases, J lost 3 bases, and 5 bases lay in between. The germline gives CDR1 SGHTS, CDR2 YDEGEE. DNA of the CDR3: TGTGCCAGCAGCTTAGGGTACACCGGGGAGCTGTTTTTT. As protein: CASSLGYTGELFF.

This chain joins TRBV28 and TRBJ2-5, with 8 bases lining up with TRBD2. After removal of 5 bases from V and 4 bases from J, the junction contained 6 bases not matched to a gene. CDR3 length equals 14 residues. The germline V gene encodes CDR1 MDHEN and CDR2 SYDVKM. CDR3 sequence: CASSQAGAGETQYF. CDR3 nucleotides: TGTGCCAGCAGTCAAGCGGGAGCGGGAGAGACCCAGTACTTC.

The rearrangement links TRBV10-3 to TRBJ2-7, with D perhaps matching TRBD1 (6 bases). The CDR3 contains 12 residues. Germline CDR1 and CDR2: ENHRY and SYGVKD. The germline V and J ends were trimmed by 6 bases and 2 bases, with 8 bases remaining between them. CDR3 loop: CAISGDTYEQYF. DNA of the CDR3: TGTGCCATCAGCGGGGACACCTACGAGCAGTACTTC.

V usage is TRBV28 and J usage is TRBJ2-1; tentative D call: TRBD2 (6 bases). The CDR3 sequence is 12 residues long. The V and J ends lost 4 bases and 15 bases respectively, with 16 bases between them. The germline CDR1 and CDR2 sequences are MDHEN and SYDVKM. The CDR3 protein is CASSSQRLVGFF. The CDR3 bases are TGTGCCAGCAGTTCCCAAAGACTAGTAGGGTTCTTC.

This chain's CDR3 is CASSLGRVETQYF. The DNA of the CDR3 is TGTGCCAGCAGCTTAGGCAGGGTGGAGACCCAGTACTTC. V gene TRBV11-2 combines with J gene TRBJ2-5, with D perhaps TRBD1 (5 bases). CDR1 SGHAT and CDR2 FQNNGV come from the germline V gene. The CDR3 totals 13 residues. Between the trimmed V and J ends, which lost 1 base and 5 bases, there was a span of 8 bases.

This clone has a single count. The rearrangement links TRBV4-2 to TRBJ1-2; 7 nucleotides align to TRBD1. The CDR3 is made up of 14 amino acids. Germline V gene sequence: CDR1 LGHNA, CDR2 YNFKEQ. V was pared by 5 bases and J by 4 bases, with 7 bases of the junction left unmatched. CDR3 region: CASSYTGQLYGYTF. CDR3 in DNA: TGTGCCAGCAGCTATACGGGACAGCTCTATGGCTACACCTTC.

The chain employs TRBV15 and TRBJ1-2; 8 bases fit TRBD1. Per the germline V gene, CDR1 is LNHNV and CDR2 is YYDKDF (reference sequence). The CDR3 contains 14 residues. Trimming at V came to 5 bases and at J to 7 bases, leaving 9 bases not matched to a gene. The CDR3 sequence: CATSGGQGLSGYTF. CDR3 in DNA: TGTGCCACCAGCGGAGGACAGGGATTATCTGGCTACACCTTC.

V usage is TRBV29-1 and J usage is TRBJ1-1; perhaps TRBD1 as D (6 bases). Germline values: CDR1 SQVTM, CDR2 ANQGSEA. This CDR3 has 13 residues. The germline V and J ends were trimmed by 0 bases and 3 bases, with 8 bases remaining between them. CDR3 bases: TGCAGCGTTGAAGAGACAGGACACACTGAAGCTTTCTTT. Residues: CSVEETGHTEAFF.

The chain combines TRBV25-1 with TRBJ1-1; D uncertain. V was cut by 7 bases and J by 1 base, with 19 bases left in between. The CDR3 is 16 residues long. Germline values: CDR1 MGHDK, CDR2 SYGVNS. The CDR3 DNA is TGTGCCAGCACTGCATTTTGGACGGAGGAGAACACTGAAGCTTTCTTT. Protein product: CASTAFWTEENTEAFF.

This clone has a handful of counts. The chain has TRBV19 and TRBJ1-1, with 9 bases lining up with TRBD1. The V gene end was trimmed by 8 bases and the J gene end by 2 bases; junction bases not matched to a gene: 6. Germline values: CDR1 LNHDA, CDR2 SQIVND (reference sequence). The CDR3 is made up of 14 amino acids. DNA for the CDR3: TGTGCCAGTGGGACAGGGATACTCAACACTGAAGCTTTCTTT. Encoded protein: CASGTGILNTEAFF.

V gene TRBV28 combines with J gene TRBJ1-5; no clear D gene. Trimming cost V 5 bases and J 1 base, with 18 bases left between them. The CDR3 has 17 residues. Germline lookup yields CDR1 MDHEN and CDR2 SYDVKM. The CDR3 protein is CASSPPAGHPSNQPQHF. The CDR3 nucleotides read TGTGCCAGCAGTCCCCCGGCAGGCCACCCAAGCAATCAGCCCCAGCATTTT.

The rearrangement joins TRBV2 to TRBJ2-3; 8 nucleotides agree with TRBD2. With V trimmed by 1 base and J by 4 bases, 7 bases remained unmatched. CDR1 and CDR2 (germline): SNHLY, FYNNEI. The CDR3 runs 16 residues. CDR3 amino acids: CASSEGSGRGPDTQYF. CDR3 bases: TGTGCCAGCAGTGAAGGGAGCGGGAGAGGTCCAGATACGCAGTATTTT.

This clone has a handful of counts. This sequence joins TRBV7-9 and TRBJ2-2; maybe TRBD1 (6 bases). This CDR3 spans 16 amino acids. V lost 7 bases, J lost 2 bases, and 17 bases lay in between. Looked up from germline, CDR1 is SEHNR and CDR2 is FQNEAQ (reference sequence). The CDR3 bases are TGTGCCAGCAACCTACCACAGGGCCTCAACACCGGGGAGCTGTTTTTT. Its protein product is CASNLPQGLNTGELFF. The entire variable domain, with the rest obtained from reference TRBV7-9 and TRBJ2-2, is as follows: DTGVSQNPRHKITKRGQNVTFRCDPISEHNRLYWYRQTLGQGPEFLTYFQNEAQLEKSRLLSDRFSAERPKGSFSTLEIQRTEQGDSAMYLCASNLPQGLNTGELFFGEGSRLTVL.

This chain links TRBV4-1 with TRBJ1-2; D is unclear. V lost 0 bases and J lost 7, with 18 bases in between. In germline, CDR1 is MGHRA, CDR2 YSYEKL. The CDR3 spans 16 residues. This chain's CDR3 is CASSQDRRALSGGYTF. The CDR3 region has the DNA TGCGCCAGCAGCCAAGATAGAAGGGCACTTTCTGGTGGCTACACCTTC.

This chain connects TRBV6-5 to TRBJ1-3; weak D call: TRBD1 (5 bases). Germline V gene lookup returns CDR1 MNHEY and CDR2 SVGAGI. V lost 0 bases to trimming and J lost 4 bases, with 10 bases between them. This CDR3 is built from 15 residues. The DNA for the CDR3 is TGTGCCAGCAGTTACTCCCCCGGGGGGGGAAACACCATATATTTT. Protein: CASSYSPGGGNTIYF.

The V and J genes are TRBV5-4 and TRBJ2-7; 7 bases match TRBD2. The CDR3 is 14 amino acids. The V and J ends lost 7 bases and 0 bases, in that order; junction bases with no gene match: 7. CDR1 and CDR2 from the germline V gene are SGHNT and YYREEE (reference sequence). The CDR3 sequence: CASSLAASSYEQYF. The CDR3 DNA is TGTGCCAGCTCTCTAGCGGCAAGCTCCTACGAGCAGTACTTC.

The chain couples TRBV5-1 to TRBJ2-1; 14 bases match TRBD2. Germline lookup yields CDR1 SGHRS and CDR2 YFSETQ. CDR3 length: 15 amino acids. The V segment lost 3 bases and the J segment 8 bases; nucleotides outside the gene matches: 4. The CDR3 region has the DNA TGCGCCAGCAGCTCGGGACTAGCGGGAGTGGATGAGCAGTTCTTC. Translating gives CASSSGLAGVDEQFF.

The chain joins TRBV28 to TRBJ2-7; 9 bases are shared with TRBD1. The J segment lost 7 bases and the V segment lost 2 bases, leaving 6 bases of the junction unmatched. The CDR3 is 14 amino acids. The germline V gene encodes CDR1 MDHEN and CDR2 SYDVKM. Written as DNA, the CDR3 is TGTGCCAGCAGTTTAAGAGGACAGGGGTGGGAGCAGTACTTC. Its protein is CASSLRGQGWEQYF.

The chain joins TRBV7-2 to TRBJ2-7; 9 bases agree with TRBD2. The germline V gene encodes CDR1 SGHTA and CDR2 FQGNSA. V shed 1 base, J shed 7 bases, and the junction held 14 bases outside the gene matches. CDR3 length: 17 residues. CDR3 sequence reads: CASSLVSRAGGGGEQYF. DNA of the CDR3: TGTGCCAGCAGCTTAGTGTCTCGAGCGGGAGGAGGAGGGGAGCAGTACTTC.

The chain is built from TRBV28 and TRBJ1-3, with TRBD1 identical over 8 bases. There are 14 residues in the CDR3. V dropped 7 bases and J dropped 2; count of bases not matched to a gene: 4. CDR1 is MDHEN and CDR2 is SYDVKM in the germline V gene. The CDR3 is CASTTTGAGNTIYF. DNA of the CDR3: TGTGCCAGCACCACGACAGGGGCTGGAAACACCATATATTTT. The complete variable domain, with remaining parts taken from reference TRBV28 and TRBJ1-3, reads DVKVTQSSRYLVKRTGEKVFLECVQDMDHENMFWYRQDPGLGLRLIYFSYDVKMKEKGDIPEGYSVSREKKERFSLILESASTNQTSMYLCASTTTGAGNTIYFGEGSWLTVV.

This clone was counted only a few times. The chain links TRBV19 to TRBJ2-2, with D possibly TRBD1 on 5 matching bases. The CDR3 sequence is 16 residues long. V dropped 10 bases and J dropped 2 bases, with 20 bases sitting between them. Germline-derived CDR1 and CDR2 are LNHDA and SQIVND (reference sequence). DNA of the CDR3: TGTGCCACCAAGCCTCAGGGTTGGGGTAACACCGGGGAGCTGTTTTTT. It codes for CATKPQGWGNTGELFF.

Comment on this clone: A junction boundary mismatches the germline segment, possibly from a read error. The rearrangement links TRBV7-2 to TRBJ1-5, with 7 bases fitting TRBD1. The germline V gene encodes CDR1 SGHTA and CDR2 FQGNSA. This CDR3 region has 15 residues. The CDR3 loop reads CASIANRGLNQPRHF. The CDR3 DNA is TGTGCCAGCATCGCGAACAGGGGTCTCAATCAGCCCCGGCATTTT.

V usage is TRBV11-2 and J usage is TRBJ2-1, with D possibly called TRBD1 or TRBD2 (5 bases each). Germline lookup yields CDR1 SGHAT and CDR2 FQNNGV. V lost 1 base and J 2 bases, leaving 18 bases between the germline ends. There are 18 residues in the CDR3. The CDR3 protein is CASSLVGVEGRPYNEQFF. The CDR3, as DNA: TGTGCCAGCAGCTTAGTCGGCGTTGAGGGACGGCCCTACAATGAGCAGTTCTTC.

The genes are TRBV19 and TRBJ2-2; D gene uncertain. The CDR3 covers 12 residues. Per the germline V gene, CDR1 is LNHDA and CDR2 is SQIVND (reference sequence). Trimming cost V 6 bases and J 3 bases, with 5 bases left between them. CDR3 in amino acids: CASRSHTGELFF. CDR3 nucleotides: TGTGCCAGTAGGTCACACACCGGGGAGCTGTTTTTT.

The rearrangement links TRBV29-1 to TRBJ2-5; the D is unclear. Trimming took off 7 bases at V and 1 base at J, with 10 bases between the two ends. The CDR3 has 12 amino acids. Germline V CDR1 and CDR2: SQVTM, ANQGSEA. The CDR3 here is CSAGAPQETQYF. The CDR3 DNA reads TGCAGCGCCGGAGCGCCCCAAGAGACCCAGTACTTC.